This T cell receptor (beta chain) stems from a study of T cell responses to AZD1222 COVID-19 vaccine. Background on the study: Second-dose schedules of about 4 or about 12 weeks were combined. Study-level findings and limits: Two AZD1222 doses significantly raised spike-specific TCR breadth and depth over controls. Donors in the cohort were predominantly white British and more often female, and clonal diversity was possibly underestimated.

This clone appeared a single time. The target antigen is unknown. Repertoires were generated with immunoSEQ multiplex PCR, while TCRdb's copy carries only in-frame clones and drops some. The sample carries fewer than 70,000 clones, approximately 90% recorded once. The germline V and J ends were trimmed by 6 bases and 1 base, with 10 bases remaining between them. CDR3 length: 13 residues. Germline V gives CDR1 SQVTM, CDR2 ANQGSEA. The TCR comes from an adult in good health. The V gene is TRBV29-1, the J gene TRBJ1-3; D gene unclear. Source: peripheral blood, taken on day 0 of AZD1222 vaccination. This CDR3 is CSVTSKSGNTIYF. DNA for the CDR3: TGCAGCGTAACCAGCAAATCTGGAAACACCATATATTTT.